This T cell receptor beta chain was recovered during a study of T cell responses to AZD1222 COVID-19 vaccine. Background on the study: Investigators merged groups given second doses at roughly 4 or roughly 12 weeks.

Clones were read by immunoSEQ multiplex PCR, and TCRdb kept only the in-frame ones, dropping some. Here the sample spans about 68,000 clones, around 80% being singletons. The CDR3 consists of 15 residues. The material was peripheral blood, obtained on day 0 of AZD1222 vaccination. The sequence came from an adult in good health. V usage is TRBV21-1 and J usage is TRBJ2-7. TRBV21-1 is a known pseudogene. CDR3 sequence (DNA): TGTGCCAGCAGCAAAGTAGGGGGGTGCACCTACGAGCAGTACTTC. Amino acid sequence: CASSKVGGCTYEQYF.